Presented here are 18 T cell receptor beta chains from one specimen sequenced in a study of T-cell reconstitution after alpha-beta-depleted transplantation in children. The authors prepared the TCRbeta library with unique molecular identifiers. From the PCR reads, TCRdb called clonotypes with MiXCR, one entry per CDR3 protein. Seen here are about 360,000 distinct CDR3 sequences, about an eighth observed once, and the top ten hold 3.5% to 4.5%. The sample was PBMCs, taken from the stem cell graft. The receptors were sampled from a human donor who donated a stem cell graft to a child with Fanconi anemia.

This clonotype was seen many times. The J gene is TRBJ2-1, the V gene TRBV3-1; weak D call: TRBD2 (6 bases). This CDR3 region has 15 residues. Trimming took 1 base from V and 7 from J, leaving 14 bases between them. Germline V CDR1 and CDR2: LGHDT, YNNKEL (reference sequence). This CDR3 reads CASSQGRDPRNEQFF. The CDR3 DNA reads as TGTGCCAGCAGCCAAGGGAGGGACCCCAGGAATGAGCAGTTCTTC.

This clonotype was recorded once. The genes are TRBV20-1 and TRBJ1-3, with no clear D. The ends were cut back, 4 bases at V and 0 bases at J, with 10 bases in the middle. Germline assignment: CDR1 DFQATT and CDR2 SNEGSKA (reference sequence). The CDR3 runs to 14 residues. CDR3 sequence: CSATSASSGNTIYF. The CDR3 DNA is TGCAGTGCTACCTCAGCTAGCTCTGGAAACACCATATATTTT.

The V and J genes are TRBV12-3 or TRBV12-4 and TRBJ1-1; the D is unclear. This CDR3 has 11 residues. The germline V and J ends were trimmed by 7 bases and 1 base, with 4 bases remaining between them. In DNA, the CDR3 is TGTGCCAGCACAGGGAACACTGAAGCTTTCTTT. This translates into CASTGNTEAFF.

The chain is built from TRBV7-8 and TRBJ2-7; D perhaps matches TRBD1 (5 bases). The CDR3 is 13 residues long. Germline V gene lookup returns CDR1 SGHVS and CDR2 FQNEAQ. Trimming took off 1 base at V and 2 bases at J, with 6 bases between the two ends. The CDR3 nucleotides read TGTGCCAGCAGCTTAGAAGGGGCCTACGAGCAGTACTTC. Protein product: CASSLEGAYEQYF.

This clonotype was seen a handful of times. The chain recombines TRBV5-1 with TRBJ2-3; weak D call: TRBD1 (6 bases). Germline CDR1 and CDR2: SGHRS and YFSETQ. The germline V and J ends were trimmed by 0 bases and 3 bases, with 8 bases remaining between them. The CDR3 has 14 residues. The CDR3 nucleotides are TGCGCCAGCAGCTTGGACAGGGTAACAGATACGCAGTATTTT. Its protein is CASSLDRVTDTQYF.

This clonotype was counted ten times or more. The J gene is TRBJ2-1, the V gene TRBV6-2 or TRBV6-3; D call uncertain. This CDR3 is 12 amino acids long. V dropped 3 bases and J dropped 8 bases, with 8 bases sitting between them. Germline V lookup: CDR1 MNHEY, CDR2 SVGEGT. CDR3 amino acids: CASSYNSDEQFF. CDR3 sequence (DNA): TGTGCCAGCAGTTATAATTCAGATGAGCAGTTCTTC.

This clonotype was observed many times. The chain carries TRBV28 and TRBJ2-3, with a weak D call TRBD2 (5 bases). The CDR3 length is 14 residues. Between the trimmed V and J ends, which lost 3 bases and 0 bases, there was a span of 7 bases. Germline values: CDR1 MDHEN, CDR2 SYDVKM. The CDR3 nucleotides are TGTGCCAGCAGTTTTCCGGGGAGCACAGATACGCAGTATTTT. Its protein is CASSFPGSTDTQYF.

The V and J genes are TRBV20-1 and TRBJ2-5; unclear D gene. With 1 base removed from V and 2 bases from J, the gap between germline ends came to 8 bases. Germline CDR1 and CDR2: DFQATT and SNEGSKA (reference sequence). The CDR3 has 13 amino acids. The CDR3 here is CSARVPMQETQYF. The CDR3 nucleotides read TGCAGTGCTAGAGTCCCGATGCAAGAGACCCAGTACTTC.

This clonotype appeared a single time. The genes are TRBV4-1 and TRBJ1-5; D unclear. Trimming took 0 bases from V and 6 from J, leaving 9 bases between them. Germline V gene sequence: CDR1 MGHRA, CDR2 YSYEKL. The CDR3 has 14 amino acids. CDR3 in amino acids: CASSQEWGTQPQHF. CDR3 sequence (DNA): TGCGCCAGCAGCCAAGAGTGGGGAACTCAGCCCCAGCATTTT.

This clonotype was counted ten times or more. This chain links TRBV29-1 with TRBJ2-2; no clear D gene. Germline assignment: CDR1 SQVTM and CDR2 ANQGSEA. The CDR3 covers 11 residues. V was cut by 6 bases and J by 4 bases, with 6 bases left in between. This CDR3 reads CSVHTTGELFF. The DNA for the CDR3 is TGCAGCGTCCATACCACCGGGGAGCTGTTTTTT.

This clonotype was detected only a few times. The V gene is TRBV7-9, the J gene TRBJ1-1, with D possibly being TRBD1 (5 bases). Trimming removed 8 bases from V and 3 bases from J, with 16 bases in between. The CDR3 consists of 14 residues. CDR1 and CDR2 from the germline V gene are SEHNR and FQNEAQ (reference sequence). In DNA form, the CDR3 reads TGTGCCAGCGCGAGGCGGGGGGGTGACACTGAAGCTTTCTTT. Translation: CASARRGGDTEAFF.

This clonotype has at least ten counts. The chain joins TRBV12-3 or TRBV12-4 to TRBJ2-1; D may correspond to TRBD1 or TRBD2 (5 bases each). The V end was cut by 4 bases, the J end by 4 bases, with 8 bases between. The CDR3 runs 13 residues. The CDR3 region has the DNA TGTGCCAGCAGTTGGGACGATTACAATGAGCAGTTCTTC. This encodes CASSWDDYNEQFF.

This clonotype was seen only a few times. This chain's CDR3 is CAWSVGLDGEQFF. Written as DNA, the CDR3 is TGTGCCTGGAGTGTCGGCCTAGACGGCGAGCAGTTCTTC. The rearrangement uses TRBV30 and TRBJ2-1; D gene uncertain. Germline CDR1 reads GTSNPN; CDR2 reads SVGIG (reference sequence). The CDR3 runs 13 residues. The V end was cut by 0 bases, the J end by 10 bases, with 13 bases between.

The rearrangement joins TRBV7-9 to TRBJ2-6; D is ambiguous. The CDR3 extends over 15 amino acids. V lost 3 bases and J 0 bases, leaving 6 bases between the germline ends. The V gene's germline CDR1 is SEHNR and CDR2 FQNEAQ (reference sequence). CDR3 DNA sequence: TGTGCCAGCAGCTTTGGGAACTCTGGGGCCAACGTCCTGACTTTC. It encodes CASSFGNSGANVLTF.

This clonotype has a count of ten or more. This chain connects TRBV11-2 to TRBJ1-1; D is unresolved. CDR1 is SGHAT and CDR2 is FQNNGV in the germline V gene. Trimming left V 1 base short and J 6 bases short, with 15 bases between. The CDR3 is 15 residues long. CDR3 sequence reads: CASSLGSREMAEAFF. In DNA form, the CDR3 reads TGTGCCAGCAGCTTAGGGTCGAGGGAGATGGCTGAAGCTTTCTTT.

This clonotype was observed many times. DNA of the CDR3: TGCAGCGTTGGGGGCAGCAATCAGCCCCAGCATTTT. This sequence encodes CSVGGSNQPQHF. V and J are TRBV29-1 and TRBJ1-5; TRBD1 is a possible D gene (5 bases). The CDR3 covers 12 residues. Germline CDR1 is SQVTM and CDR2 is ANQGSEA. Trimming cost V 4 bases and J 1 base, with 5 bases left between them.

Only a few counts were recorded for this clonotype. This chain links TRBV7-9 with TRBJ1-1, with D unresolved. Per the germline V gene, CDR1 is SEHNR and CDR2 is FQNEAQ (reference sequence). Trimming pared 3 bases from V and 8 bases from J, leaving 13 bases between. The CDR3 loop spans 13 amino acids. This CDR3 reads CASSLKEYGEAFF. CDR3 nucleotides: TGTGCCAGCAGCTTGAAAGAGTACGGGGAAGCTTTCTTT.

The chain employs TRBV5-1 and TRBJ1-1; 10 positions agree with TRBD1. Per germline, CDR1 SGHRS and CDR2 YFSETQ. V lost 3 bases, J lost 5 bases, and 7 bases stayed unmatched. This CDR3 spans 15 amino acids. The CDR3 DNA sequence: TGCGCCAGCAGCTCCGGACAGGGGGAGTATACTGAAGCTTTCTTT. It encodes CASSSGQGEYTEAFF.